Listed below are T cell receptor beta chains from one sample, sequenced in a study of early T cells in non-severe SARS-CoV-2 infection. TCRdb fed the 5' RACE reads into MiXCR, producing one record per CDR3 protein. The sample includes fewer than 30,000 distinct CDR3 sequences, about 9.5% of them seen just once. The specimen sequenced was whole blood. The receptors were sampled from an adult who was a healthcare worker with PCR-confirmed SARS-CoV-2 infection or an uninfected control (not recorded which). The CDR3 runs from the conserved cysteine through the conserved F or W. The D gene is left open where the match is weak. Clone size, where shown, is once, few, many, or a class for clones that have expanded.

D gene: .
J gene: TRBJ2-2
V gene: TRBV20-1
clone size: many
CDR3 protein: CSAREGYTGELFF
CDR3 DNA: TGCAGTGCCCGGGAAGGGTACACCGGGGAGCTGTTTTTT

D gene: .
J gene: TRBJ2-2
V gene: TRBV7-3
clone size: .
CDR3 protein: CASSTGTNTGELFF
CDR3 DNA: TGTGCCAGCAGTACAGGGACCAACACCGGGGAGCTGTTTTTT

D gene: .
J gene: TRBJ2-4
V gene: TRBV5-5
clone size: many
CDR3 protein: CASNHRAEGKNIQYF
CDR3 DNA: TGTGCCAGCAACCACCGGGCGGAGGGTAAAAACATTCAGTACTTC

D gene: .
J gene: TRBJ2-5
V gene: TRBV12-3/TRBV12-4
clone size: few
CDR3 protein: CASSLEGLETQYF
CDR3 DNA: TGTGCCAGCAGTTTAGAGGGGTTGGAGACCCAGTACTTC

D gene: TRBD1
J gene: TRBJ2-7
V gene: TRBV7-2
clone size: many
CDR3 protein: CASSSPDRGYEQYF
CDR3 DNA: TGTGCCAGCAGCTCCCCAGACAGGGGCTACGAGCAGTACTTC

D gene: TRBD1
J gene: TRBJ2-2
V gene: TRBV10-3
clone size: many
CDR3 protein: CAISEPGGTNTGELFF
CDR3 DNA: TGTGCCATCAGTGAGCCAGGGGGCACGAACACCGGGGAGCTGTTTTTT

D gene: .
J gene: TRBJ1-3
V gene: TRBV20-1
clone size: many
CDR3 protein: CSARDLSGNTIYF
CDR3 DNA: TGCAGTGCTAGAGATTTGTCTGGAAACACCATATATTTT

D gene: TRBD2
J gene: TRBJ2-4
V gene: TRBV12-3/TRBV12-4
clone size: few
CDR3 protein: CASSSLTSGGIAKNIQYF
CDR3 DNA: TGTGCCAGCAGTTCTCTTACAAGCGGGGGGATAGCCAAAAACATTCAGTACTTC

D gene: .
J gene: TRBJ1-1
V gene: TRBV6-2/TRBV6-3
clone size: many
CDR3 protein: CASSYPRGLRDTEAFF
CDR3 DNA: TGTGCCAGCAGTTACCCCCGAGGGCTTCGGGACACTGAAGCTTTCTTT

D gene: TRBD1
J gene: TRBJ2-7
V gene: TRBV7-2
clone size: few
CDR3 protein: CAVRRQGAWEQYF
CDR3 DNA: TGTGCCGTTCGAAGACAGGGGGCGTGGGAGCAGTACTTC

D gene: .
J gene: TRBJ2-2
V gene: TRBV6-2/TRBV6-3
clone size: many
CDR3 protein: CASTQFGELFF
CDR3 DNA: TGTGCCAGCACCCAATTCGGGGAGCTGTTTTTT

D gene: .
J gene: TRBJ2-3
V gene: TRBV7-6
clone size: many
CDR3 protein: CASSLDLSQDTQYF
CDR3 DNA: TGTGCCAGCAGCTTAGATCTTTCCCAAGATACGCAGTATTTT

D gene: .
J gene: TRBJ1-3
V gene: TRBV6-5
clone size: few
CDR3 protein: CASSYSQAGASGNTIYF
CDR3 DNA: TGTGCCAGCAGTTACTCCCAGGCAGGGGCAAGTGGAAACACCATATATTTT

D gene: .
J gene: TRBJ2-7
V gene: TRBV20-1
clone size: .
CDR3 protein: CSAEGFLYEQYF
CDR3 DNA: TGCAGTGCTGAGGGATTCCTCTACGAGCAGTACTTC

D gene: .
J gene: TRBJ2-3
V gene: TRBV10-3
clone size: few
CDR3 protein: CAIRVGGDTDTQYF
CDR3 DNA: TGTGCCATCAGGGTAGGGGGTGACACAGATACGCAGTATTTT

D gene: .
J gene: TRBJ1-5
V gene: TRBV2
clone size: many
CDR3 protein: CASKEGGNQPQHF
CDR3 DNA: TGTGCCAGCAAGGAAGGGGGTAATCAGCCCCAGCATTTT

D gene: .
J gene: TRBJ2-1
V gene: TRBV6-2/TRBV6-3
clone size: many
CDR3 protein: CASSNEWVGNEQFF
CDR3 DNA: TGTGCCAGCAGTAATGAGTGGGTCGGGAATGAGCAGTTCTTC

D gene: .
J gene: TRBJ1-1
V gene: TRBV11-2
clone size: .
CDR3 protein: CASSLEARNTEAFF
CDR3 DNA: TGTGCCAGCAGCTTAGAGGCCAGGAACACTGAAGCTTTCTTT

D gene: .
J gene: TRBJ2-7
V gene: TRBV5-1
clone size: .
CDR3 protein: CASSLDTASYEQYF
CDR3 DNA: TGCGCCAGCAGCTTGGATACGGCCTCCTACGAGCAGTACTTC

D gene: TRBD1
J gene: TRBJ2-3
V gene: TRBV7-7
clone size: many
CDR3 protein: CASSIWDSPTDTQYF
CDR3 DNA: TGTGCTAGCAGCATCTGGGACAGCCCCACAGATACGCAGTATTTT

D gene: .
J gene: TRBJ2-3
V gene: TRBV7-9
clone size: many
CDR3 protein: CASSRTGEGTQYF
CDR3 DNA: TGTGCCAGCAGCCGAACAGGAGAGGGTACGCAGTATTTT

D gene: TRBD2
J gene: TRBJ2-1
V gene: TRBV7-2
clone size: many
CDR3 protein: CASAPGLAVLNEQFF
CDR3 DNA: TGTGCCAGCGCCCCGGGACTAGCGGTCCTCAATGAGCAGTTCTTC

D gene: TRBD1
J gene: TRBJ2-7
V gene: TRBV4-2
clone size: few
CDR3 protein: CASSHGPPGQSSYEQYF
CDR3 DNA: TGTGCCAGCAGCCACGGCCCCCCGGGACAGTCCTCCTACGAGCAGTACTTC

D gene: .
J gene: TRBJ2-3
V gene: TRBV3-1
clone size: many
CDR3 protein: CASSGGTTDTQYF
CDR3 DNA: TGTGCCAGCAGTGGGGGGACTACAGATACGCAGTATTTT

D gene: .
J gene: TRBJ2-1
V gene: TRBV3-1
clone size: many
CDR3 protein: CASSQVIGASYNEQFF
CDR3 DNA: TGTGCCAGCAGCCAAGTAATTGGGGCGTCTTACAATGAGCAGTTCTTC

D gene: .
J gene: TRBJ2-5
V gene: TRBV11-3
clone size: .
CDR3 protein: CASNDGGGETQYF
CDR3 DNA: TGTGCCAGCAACGACGGCGGAGGAGAGACCCAGTACTTC

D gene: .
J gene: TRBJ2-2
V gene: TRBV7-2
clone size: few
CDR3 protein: CASSSTYTGSTGELFF
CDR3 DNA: TGTGCCAGCAGCTCGACCTACACAGGGTCCACCGGGGAGCTGTTTTTT

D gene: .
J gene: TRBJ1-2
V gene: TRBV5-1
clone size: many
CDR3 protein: CASSVELDRDYGYTF
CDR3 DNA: TGCGCCAGCAGCGTGGAACTGGACCGCGACTATGGCTACACCTTC

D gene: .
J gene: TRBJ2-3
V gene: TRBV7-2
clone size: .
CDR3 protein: CASSFSLADTQYF
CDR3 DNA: TGTGCCAGCAGCTTTAGCCTAGCAGATACGCAGTATTTT

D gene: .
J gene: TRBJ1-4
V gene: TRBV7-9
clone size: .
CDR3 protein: CASSLDRTNEKLFF
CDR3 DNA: TGTGCCAGCAGCCTTGACAGGACTAATGAAAAACTGTTTTTT

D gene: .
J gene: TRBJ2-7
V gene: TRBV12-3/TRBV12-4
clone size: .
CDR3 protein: CASSLQGHEQYF
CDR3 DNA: TGTGCCAGCAGCCTGCAGGGGCACGAGCAGTACTTC

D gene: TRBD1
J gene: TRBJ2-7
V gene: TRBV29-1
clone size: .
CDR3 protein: CSVAQGATYEQYF
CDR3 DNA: TGCAGCGTTGCGCAGGGGGCGACCTACGAGCAGTACTTC

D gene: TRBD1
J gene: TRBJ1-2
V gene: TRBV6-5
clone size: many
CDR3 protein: CASSYTGGRGYTF
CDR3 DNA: TGTGCCAGCAGTTACACAGGGGGCCGAGGCTACACCTTC

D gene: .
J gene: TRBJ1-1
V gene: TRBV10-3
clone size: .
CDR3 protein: CAISDSLPPQGEAFF
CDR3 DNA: TGTGCCATCAGTGACTCCCTCCCCCCGCAGGGAGAAGCTTTCTTT

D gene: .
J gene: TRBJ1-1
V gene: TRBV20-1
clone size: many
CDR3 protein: CSARGSSNTEAFF
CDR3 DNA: TGCAGTGCTAGAGGATCAAGCAACACTGAAGCTTTCTTT

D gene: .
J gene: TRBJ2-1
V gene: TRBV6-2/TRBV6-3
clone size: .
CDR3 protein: CASSFELVAPYNEQFF
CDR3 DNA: TGTGCCAGCAGTTTTGAGTTGGTGGCCCCCTACAATGAGCAGTTCTTC

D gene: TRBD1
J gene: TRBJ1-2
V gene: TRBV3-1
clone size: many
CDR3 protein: CASSPRMTGANYGYTF
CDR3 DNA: TGTGCCAGCAGCCCAAGGATGACAGGGGCTAACTATGGCTACACCTTC

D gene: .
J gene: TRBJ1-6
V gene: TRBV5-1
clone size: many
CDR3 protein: CASSFGTSLASYNSPLHF
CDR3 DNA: TGCGCCAGCAGCTTCGGGACAAGTCTTGCCTCCTATAATTCACCCCTCCACTTT

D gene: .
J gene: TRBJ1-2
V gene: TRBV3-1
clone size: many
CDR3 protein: CASSHQDLIGGYTF
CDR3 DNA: TGTGCCAGCAGCCATCAGGACCTGATTGGTGGCTACACCTTC

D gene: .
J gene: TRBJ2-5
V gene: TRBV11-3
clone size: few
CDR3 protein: CASSPQGRETQYF
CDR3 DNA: TGTGCCAGCAGCCCACAGGGGAGGGAGACCCAGTACTTC

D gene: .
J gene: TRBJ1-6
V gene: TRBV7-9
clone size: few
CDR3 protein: CASSLATASNSPLHF
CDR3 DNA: TGTGCCAGCAGCTTAGCGACAGCCAGTAATTCACCCCTCCACTTT

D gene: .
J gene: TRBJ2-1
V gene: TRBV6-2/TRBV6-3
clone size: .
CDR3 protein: CASSPGLIAYNEQFF
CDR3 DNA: TGTGCCAGCAGTCCGGGCCTCATAGCCTACAATGAGCAGTTCTTC

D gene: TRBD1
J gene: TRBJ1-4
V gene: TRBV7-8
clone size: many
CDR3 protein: CASSLSTGVNEKLFF
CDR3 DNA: TGTGCCAGCAGCTTATCCACAGGGGTAAACGAAAAACTGTTTTTT